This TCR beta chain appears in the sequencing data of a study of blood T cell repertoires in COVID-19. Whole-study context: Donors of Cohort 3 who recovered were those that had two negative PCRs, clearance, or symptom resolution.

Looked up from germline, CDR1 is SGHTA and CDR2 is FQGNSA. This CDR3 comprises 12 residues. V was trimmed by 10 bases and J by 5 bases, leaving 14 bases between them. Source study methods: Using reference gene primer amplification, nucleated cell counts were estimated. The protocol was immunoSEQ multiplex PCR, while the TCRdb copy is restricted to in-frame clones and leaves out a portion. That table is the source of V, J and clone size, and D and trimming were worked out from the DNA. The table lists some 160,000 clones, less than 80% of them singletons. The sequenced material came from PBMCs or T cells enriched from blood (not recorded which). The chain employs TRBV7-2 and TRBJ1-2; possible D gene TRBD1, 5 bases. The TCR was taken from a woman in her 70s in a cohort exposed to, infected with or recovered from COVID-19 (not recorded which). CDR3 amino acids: CATGGGLYGYTF. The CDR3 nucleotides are TGTGCCACCGGCGGGGGGTTGTATGGCTACACCTTC. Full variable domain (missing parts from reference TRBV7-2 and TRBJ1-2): GAGVSQSPSNKVTEKGKDVELRCDPISGHTALYWYRQSLGQGLEFLIYFQGNSAPDKSGLPSDRFSAERTGGSVSTLTIQRTQQEDSAVYLCATGGGLYGYTFGSGTRLTVV.